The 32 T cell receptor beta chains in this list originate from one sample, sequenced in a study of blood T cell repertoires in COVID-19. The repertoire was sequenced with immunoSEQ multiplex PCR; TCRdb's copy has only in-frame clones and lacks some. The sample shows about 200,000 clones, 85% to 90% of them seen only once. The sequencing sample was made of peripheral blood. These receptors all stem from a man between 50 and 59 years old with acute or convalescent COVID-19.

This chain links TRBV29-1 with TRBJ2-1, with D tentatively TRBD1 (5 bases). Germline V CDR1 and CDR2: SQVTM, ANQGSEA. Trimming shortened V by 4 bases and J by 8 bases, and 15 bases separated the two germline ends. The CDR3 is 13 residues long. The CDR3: CSVGTNVFDEQFF. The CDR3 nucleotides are TGCAGCGTTGGGACAAATGTCTTCGATGAGCAGTTCTTC.

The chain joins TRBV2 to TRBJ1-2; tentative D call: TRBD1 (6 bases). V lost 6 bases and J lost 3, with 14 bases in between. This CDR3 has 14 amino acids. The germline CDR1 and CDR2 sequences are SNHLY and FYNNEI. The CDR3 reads CASSANRVYYGYTF. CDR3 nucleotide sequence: TGTGCCAGCAGCGCTAACAGGGTATACTATGGCTACACCTTC.

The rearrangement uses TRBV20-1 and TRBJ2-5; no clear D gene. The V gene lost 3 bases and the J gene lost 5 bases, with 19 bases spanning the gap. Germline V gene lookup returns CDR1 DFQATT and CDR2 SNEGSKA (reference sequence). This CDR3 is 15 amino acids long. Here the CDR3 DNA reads TGCAGTGCTAGTCGTTTGGTAGTCGCTATGGAGACCCAGTACTTC. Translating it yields CSASRLVVAMETQYF.

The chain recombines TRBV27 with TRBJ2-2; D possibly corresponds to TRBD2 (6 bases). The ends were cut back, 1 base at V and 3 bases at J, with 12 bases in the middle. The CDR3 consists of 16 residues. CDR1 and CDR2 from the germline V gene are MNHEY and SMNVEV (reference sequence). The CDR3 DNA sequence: TGTGCCAGCAGTTTATTAGGCGGGACGGACACCGGGGAGCTGTTTTTT. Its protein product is CASSLLGGTDTGELFF.

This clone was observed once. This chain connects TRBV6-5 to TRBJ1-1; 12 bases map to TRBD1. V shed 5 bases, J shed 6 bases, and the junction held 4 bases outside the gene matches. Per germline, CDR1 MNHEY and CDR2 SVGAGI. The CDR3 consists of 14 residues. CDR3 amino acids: CASSPGQGASEAFF. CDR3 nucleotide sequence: TGTGCCAGCAGTCCGGGACAGGGGGCGTCTGAAGCTTTCTTT.

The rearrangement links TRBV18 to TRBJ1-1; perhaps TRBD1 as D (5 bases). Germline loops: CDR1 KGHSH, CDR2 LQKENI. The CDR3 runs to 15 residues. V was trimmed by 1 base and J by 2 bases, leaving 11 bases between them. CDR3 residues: CASSPQSRDNTEAFF. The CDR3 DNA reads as TGTGCCAGCTCACCACAGAGCAGGGATAACACTGAAGCTTTCTTT.

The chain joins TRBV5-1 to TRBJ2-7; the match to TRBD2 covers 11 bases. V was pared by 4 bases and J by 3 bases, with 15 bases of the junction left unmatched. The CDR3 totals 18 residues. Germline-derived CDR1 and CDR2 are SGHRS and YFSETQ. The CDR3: CASSPEGLTSGAIYEQYV. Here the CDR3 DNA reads TGCGCCAGCAGCCCAGAGGGGTTGACTAGCGGGGCGATCTACGAGCAGTACGTC.

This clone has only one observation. For the CDR3, the DNA is TGTGCCAGCAGGTACAGGGTAAGGGGGAACACTGAAGCTTTCTTT. It translates to CASRYRVRGNTEAFF. The gene calls are TRBV2 and TRBJ1-1; tentatively, D is TRBD1 (6 bases). Trimming left V 6 bases short and J 1 base short, with 15 bases between. This CDR3 spans 15 amino acids. Germline values: CDR1 SNHLY, CDR2 FYNNEI.

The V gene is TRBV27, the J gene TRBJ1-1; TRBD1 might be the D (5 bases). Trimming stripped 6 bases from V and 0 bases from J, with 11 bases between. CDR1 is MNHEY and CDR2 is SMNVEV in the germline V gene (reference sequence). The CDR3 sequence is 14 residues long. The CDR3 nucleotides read TGTGCCAGCAGGGAAGACAGTATGAACACTGAAGCTTTCTTT. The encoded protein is CASREDSMNTEAFF.

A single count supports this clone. The chain's CDR3 is CASSEQGAIGELFF. In DNA, the CDR3 is TGTGCCAGCAGTGAACAGGGGGCCATAGGGGAGCTGTTTTTT. The J gene is TRBJ2-2, the V gene TRBV6-4; 9 nucleotides line up with TRBD1. V lost 3 bases, J lost 8 bases, and 4 bases stayed unmatched. The CDR3 loop spans 14 amino acids. Germline CDR1 MRHNA, CDR2 SNTAGT.

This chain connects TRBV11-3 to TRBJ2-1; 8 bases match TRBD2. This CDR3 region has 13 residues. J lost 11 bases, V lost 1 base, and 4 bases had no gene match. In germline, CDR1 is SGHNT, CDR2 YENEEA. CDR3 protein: CASSLGSGAKQFF. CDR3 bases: TGTGCCAGCAGCTTAGGTAGCGGGGCGAAGCAGTTCTTC.

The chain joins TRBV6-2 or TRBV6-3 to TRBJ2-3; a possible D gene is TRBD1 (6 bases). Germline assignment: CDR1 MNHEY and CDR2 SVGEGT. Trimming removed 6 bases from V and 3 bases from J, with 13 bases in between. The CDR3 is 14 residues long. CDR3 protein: CASSPDSWTDTQYF. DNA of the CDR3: TGTGCCAGCAGCCCGGACAGTTGGACAGATACGCAGTATTTT.

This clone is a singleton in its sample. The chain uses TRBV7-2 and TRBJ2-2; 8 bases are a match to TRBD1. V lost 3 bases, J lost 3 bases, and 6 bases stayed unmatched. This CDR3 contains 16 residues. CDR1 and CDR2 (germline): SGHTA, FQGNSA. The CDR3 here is CASSFARGLDTGELFF. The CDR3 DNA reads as TGTGCCAGCAGCTTCGCCAGGGGGCTGGACACCGGGGAGCTGTTTTTT.

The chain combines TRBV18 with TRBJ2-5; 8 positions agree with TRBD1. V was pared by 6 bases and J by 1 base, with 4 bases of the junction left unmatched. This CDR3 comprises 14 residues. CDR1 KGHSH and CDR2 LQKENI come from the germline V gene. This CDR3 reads CASSPTGGQETQYF. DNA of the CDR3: TGTGCCAGCTCCCCTACAGGGGGCCAAGAGACCCAGTACTTC.

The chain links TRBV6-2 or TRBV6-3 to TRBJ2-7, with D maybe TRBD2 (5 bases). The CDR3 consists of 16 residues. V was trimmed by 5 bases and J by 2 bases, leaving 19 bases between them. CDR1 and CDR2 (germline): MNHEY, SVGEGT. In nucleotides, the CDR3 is TGTGCCAGCAGTACGCCGGGCGGGCCGAGCGCCTACGAGCAGTACGTC. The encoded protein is CASSTPGGPSAYEQYV.

The CDR3 loop reads CASSSPSTGLNSPLHF. The DNA of the CDR3 is TGTGCCAGCAGTTCCCCGTCGACAGGGCTTAATTCACCCCTCCACTTT. V and J are TRBV28 and TRBJ1-6, with 7 bases fitting TRBD1. The trim removed 4 bases at V and 6 bases at J, leaving 9 bases unmatched. CDR1 and CDR2 from the germline V gene are MDHEN and SYDVKM. This CDR3 comprises 16 residues.

This chain's CDR3 is CASSFPRRGEKLFF. The CDR3 DNA reads TGTGCCAGCAGTTTCCCCCGTCGGGGTGAAAAACTGTTTTTT. The chain employs TRBV28 and TRBJ1-4, with unresolved D. The CDR3 sequence is 14 residues long. Trimming removed 3 bases at V and 7 bases at J, with 12 bases between. Germline values: CDR1 MDHEN, CDR2 SYDVKM.

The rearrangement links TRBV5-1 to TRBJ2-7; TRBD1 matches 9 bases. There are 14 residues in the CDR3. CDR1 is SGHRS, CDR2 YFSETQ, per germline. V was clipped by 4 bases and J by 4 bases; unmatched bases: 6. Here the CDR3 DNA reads TGCGCCAGCAGCCCGGGACAGGGACAATACGAGCAGTACGTC. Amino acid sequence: CASSPGQGQYEQYV.

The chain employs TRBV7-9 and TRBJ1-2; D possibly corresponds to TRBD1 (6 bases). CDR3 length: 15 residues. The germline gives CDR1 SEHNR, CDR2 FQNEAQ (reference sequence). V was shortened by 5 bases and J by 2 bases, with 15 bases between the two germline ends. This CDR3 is CASSLWTDQNYGYTF. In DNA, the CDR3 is TGTGCCAGCAGCCTGTGGACAGATCAAAACTATGGCTACACCTTC.

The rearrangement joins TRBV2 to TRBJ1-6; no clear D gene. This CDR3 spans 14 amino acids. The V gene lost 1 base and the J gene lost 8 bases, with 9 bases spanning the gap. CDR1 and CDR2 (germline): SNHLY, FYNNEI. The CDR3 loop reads CASSEGRIYSPLHF. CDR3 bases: TGTGCCAGCAGTGAAGGTAGAATTTATTCACCCCTCCACTTT.

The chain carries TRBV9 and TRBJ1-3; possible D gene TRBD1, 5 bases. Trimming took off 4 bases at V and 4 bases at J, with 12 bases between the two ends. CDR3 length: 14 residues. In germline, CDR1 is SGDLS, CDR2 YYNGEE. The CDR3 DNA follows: TGTGCCAGCAGCCCTCCGGGGGGGGGAAACACCATATATTTT. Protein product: CASSPPGGGNTIYF.

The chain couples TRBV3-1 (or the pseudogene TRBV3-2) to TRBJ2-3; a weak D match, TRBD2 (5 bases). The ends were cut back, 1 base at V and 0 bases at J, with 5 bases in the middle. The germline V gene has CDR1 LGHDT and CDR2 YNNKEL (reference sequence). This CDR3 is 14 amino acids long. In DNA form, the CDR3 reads TGTGCCAGCAGCCAAGCGGGGAGCACAGATACGCAGTATTTT. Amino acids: CASSQAGSTDTQYF.

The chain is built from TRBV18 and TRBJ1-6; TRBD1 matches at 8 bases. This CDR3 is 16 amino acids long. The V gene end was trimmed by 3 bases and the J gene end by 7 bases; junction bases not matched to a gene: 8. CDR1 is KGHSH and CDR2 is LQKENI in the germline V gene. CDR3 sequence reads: CASSPGLDRANSPLHF. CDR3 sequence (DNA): TGTGCCAGCTCACCCGGCTTGGACAGGGCCAATTCACCCCTCCACTTT.

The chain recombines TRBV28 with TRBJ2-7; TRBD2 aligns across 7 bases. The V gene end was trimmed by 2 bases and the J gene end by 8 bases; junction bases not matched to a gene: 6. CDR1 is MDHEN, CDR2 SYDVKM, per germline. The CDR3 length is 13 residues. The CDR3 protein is CASSLDGAGKQYV. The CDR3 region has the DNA TGTGCCAGCAGTTTAGATGGAGCGGGGAAGCAGTACGTC.

The CDR3 nucleotides read TGTGCCACCAGCAGATGGCAGGAAAAAAACATTCAGTACTTC. Its translation is CATSRWQEKNIQYF. V is TRBV15 and J is TRBJ2-4; unclear D gene. The ends were cut back, 2 bases at V and 4 bases at J, with 9 bases in the middle. This CDR3 spans 14 amino acids. The V gene's germline CDR1 is LNHNV and CDR2 YYDKDF (reference sequence).

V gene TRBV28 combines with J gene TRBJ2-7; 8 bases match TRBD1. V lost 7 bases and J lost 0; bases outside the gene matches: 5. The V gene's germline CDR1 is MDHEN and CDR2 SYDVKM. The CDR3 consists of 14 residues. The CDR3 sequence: CASNGQGASYEQYV. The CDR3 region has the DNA TGTGCCAGCAATGGACAGGGCGCCTCCTACGAGCAGTACGTC.

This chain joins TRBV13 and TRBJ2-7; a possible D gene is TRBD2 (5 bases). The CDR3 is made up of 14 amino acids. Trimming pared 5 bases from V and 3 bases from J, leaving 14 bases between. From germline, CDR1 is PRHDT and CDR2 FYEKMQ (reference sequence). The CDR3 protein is CASSPRGQIYEQYV. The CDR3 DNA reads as TGTGCCAGCAGCCCCCGCGGGCAAATCTACGAGCAGTACGTC.

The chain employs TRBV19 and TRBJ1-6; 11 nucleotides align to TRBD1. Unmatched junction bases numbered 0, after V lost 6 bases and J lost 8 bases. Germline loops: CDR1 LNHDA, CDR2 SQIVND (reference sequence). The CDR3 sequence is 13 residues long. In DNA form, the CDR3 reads TGTGCCAGTAGGGGACAGGGGGATTCACCCCTCCACTTT. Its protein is CASRGQGDSPLHF. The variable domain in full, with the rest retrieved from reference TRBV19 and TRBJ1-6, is DGGITQSPKYLFRKEGQNVTLSCEQNLNHDAMYWYRQDPGQGLRLIYYSQIVNDFQKGDIAEGYSVSREKKESFPLTVTSAQKNPTAFYLCASRGQGDSPLHFGNGTRLTVT.

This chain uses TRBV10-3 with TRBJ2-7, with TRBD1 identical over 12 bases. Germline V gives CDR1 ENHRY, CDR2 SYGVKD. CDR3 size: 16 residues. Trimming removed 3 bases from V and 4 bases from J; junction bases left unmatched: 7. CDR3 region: CAISDPGQGAKYEQYV. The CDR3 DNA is TGTGCCATCAGTGACCCGGGACAGGGGGCGAAGTACGAGCAGTACGTC.

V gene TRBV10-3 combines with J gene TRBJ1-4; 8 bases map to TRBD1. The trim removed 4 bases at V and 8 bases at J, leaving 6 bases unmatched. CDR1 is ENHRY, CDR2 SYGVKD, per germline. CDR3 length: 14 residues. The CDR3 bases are TGTGCCATCAGTGCGACAGGGGAGAGGGAAAAACTGTTTTTT. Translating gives CAISATGEREKLFF.

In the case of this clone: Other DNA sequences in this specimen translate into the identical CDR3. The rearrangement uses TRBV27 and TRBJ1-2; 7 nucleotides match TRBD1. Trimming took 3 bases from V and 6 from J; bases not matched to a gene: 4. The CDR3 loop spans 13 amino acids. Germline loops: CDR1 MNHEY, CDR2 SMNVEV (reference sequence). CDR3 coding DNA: TGTGCCAGCAGTTTTAGACAGGGCAATGGCTACACCTTC. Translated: CASSFRQGNGYTF.

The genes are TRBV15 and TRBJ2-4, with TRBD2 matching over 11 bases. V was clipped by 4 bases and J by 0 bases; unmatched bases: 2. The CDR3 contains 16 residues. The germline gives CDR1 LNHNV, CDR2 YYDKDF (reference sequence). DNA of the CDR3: TGTGCCACCAGCAAACTAGCGGGAGTAGCCAAAAACATTCAGTACTTC. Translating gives CATSKLAGVAKNIQYF.